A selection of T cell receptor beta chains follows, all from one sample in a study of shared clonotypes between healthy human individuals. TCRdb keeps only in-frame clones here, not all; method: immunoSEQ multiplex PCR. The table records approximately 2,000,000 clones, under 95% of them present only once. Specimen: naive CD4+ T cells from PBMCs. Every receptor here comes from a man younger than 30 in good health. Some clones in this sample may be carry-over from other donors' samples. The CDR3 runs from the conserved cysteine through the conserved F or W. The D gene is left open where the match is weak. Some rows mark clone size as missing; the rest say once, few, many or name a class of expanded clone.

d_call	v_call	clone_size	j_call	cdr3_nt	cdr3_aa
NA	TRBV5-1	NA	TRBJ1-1	TGCGCCAGCAGCTCCTTACCGAACACTGAAGCTTTCTTT	CASSSLPNTEAFF
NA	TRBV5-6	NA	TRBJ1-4	TGTGCCAGCAGGACCAAACTGTTTTTT	CASRTKLFF
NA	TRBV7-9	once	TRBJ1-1	TGTGCCAGCAGCTTAGATTGGGGATGGGGCAGGGACTCAGCTTTCTTT	CASSLDWGWGRDSAFF
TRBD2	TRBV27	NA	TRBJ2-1	TGTGCCAGCAGTTTAAGGCTAGCGGGAGGGAATGAGCAGTTCTTC	CASSLRLAGGNEQFF
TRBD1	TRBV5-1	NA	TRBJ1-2	TGCGCCAGCAGCTTCGGACAGGGTGCTAACTATGGCTACACCTTC	CASSFGQGANYGYTF
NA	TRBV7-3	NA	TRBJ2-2	TGTGCCAGCAGCTTTGGGCGGGAGAACACCGGGGAGCTGTTTTTT	CASSFGRENTGELFF
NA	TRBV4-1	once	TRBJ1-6	TGCGCCAGCAGCCAAGGACCGGGACGGAAGGATCCACCCCTCCACTTT	CASSQGPGRKDPPLHF
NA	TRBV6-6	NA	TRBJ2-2	TGTGCCGTAGAGGTTCCGAACACCGGGGAGCTGTTTTTT	CAVEVPNTGELFF
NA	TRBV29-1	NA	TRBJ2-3	TGCAGCGTGCGGACTGATAGGACAGATACGCAGTATTTT	CSVRTDRTDTQYF
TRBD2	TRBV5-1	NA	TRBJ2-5	TGCGCCAGCCTGACTGACGGGGGGGAGACCCAGTACTTC	CASLTDGGETQYF
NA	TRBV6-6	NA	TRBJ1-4	TGTGCCAGCAACCGCGGGGGCGTCAGGGAAAAACTGTTTTTT	CASNRGGVREKLFF
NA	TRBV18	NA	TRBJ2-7	TGTGCCAGCTCACCAGGGGTGTTGGGGGGCGCGAGCTACGAGCAGTACTTC	CASSPGVLGGASYEQYF
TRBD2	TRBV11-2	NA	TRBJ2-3	TGTGCCAGCAGCTCCTCGGCGGGGACTAGCGGGCGCACAGATACGCAGTATTTT	CASSSSAGTSGRTDTQYF
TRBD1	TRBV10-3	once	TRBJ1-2	TGTGCCATCAAGGTTGGGACAGGGGACTATGGCTACACCTTC	CAIKVGTGDYGYTF
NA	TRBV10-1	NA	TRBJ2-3	TGCGCCAGCAGTGGAGCTAGCGTCACAGATACGCAGTATTTT	CASSGASVTDTQYF
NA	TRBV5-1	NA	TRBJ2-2	TGCGCCAGCAGCTTGGCCCGTCCACCGAACACCGGGGAGCTGTTTTTT	CASSLARPPNTGELFF
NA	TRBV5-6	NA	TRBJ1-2	TGTGCCAGCAGCATAAGGGAGCATGGCTACACCTTC	CASSIREHGYTF
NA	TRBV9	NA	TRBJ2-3	TGTGCCAGCAGCCCGTACGCACGCCTTAGCACAGATACGCAGTATTTT	CASSPYARLSTDTQYF
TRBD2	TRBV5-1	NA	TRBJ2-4	TGCGCCAGCAGCGAAATTGTTAGCGGGAGGTCATTAGCCAAAAACATTCAGTACTTC	CASSEIVSGRSLAKNIQYF
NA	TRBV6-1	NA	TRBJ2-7	TGTGCCAGCGAGGGAGCCTACGAGCAGTACTTC	CASEGAYEQYF
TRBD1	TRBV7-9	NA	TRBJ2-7	TGTGCCAGCAGCCCCCGGACAGGGGGCTACGAGCAGTACTTC	CASSPRTGGYEQYF
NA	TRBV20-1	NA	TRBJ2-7	TGCAGTGCCCCGGTGGGGTCTGAGCAGTACTTC	CSAPVGSEQYF
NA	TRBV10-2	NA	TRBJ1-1	TGCGCCAGCAAGAACCCCTCGAACACTGAAGCTTTCTTT	CASKNPSNTEAFF
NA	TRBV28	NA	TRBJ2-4	TGTGCCAGCAGTTCGTCGACACGGCTAGCCAAAAACATTCAGTACTTC	CASSSSTRLAKNIQYF
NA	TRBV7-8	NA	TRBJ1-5	TGTGCCAGCAGCCAGGGCAGGGTGGTTCAGCCCCAGCATTTT	CASSQGRVVQPQHF
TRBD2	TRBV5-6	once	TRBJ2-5	TGTGCCAGCAGCTTGCTAGCGGGAGGGCCTCGAGAGACCCAGTACTTC	CASSLLAGGPRETQYF
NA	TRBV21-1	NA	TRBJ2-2	TGTGCCAGCAGCGGCCGACAGGGAAAGGATACCGGGGAGCTGTTTTTT	CASSGRQGKDTGELFF
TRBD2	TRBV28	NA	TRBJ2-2	TGTGCCAGCAGTTCTCCGGGACTAGCGGGGGCGAACACCGGGGAGCTGTTTTTT	CASSSPGLAGANTGELFF